Below, 31 T cell receptor beta chains from the same sample are listed, as sequenced in a study of blood T cell repertoires in COVID-19 (dated by TCRdb to 2018 to 2021). Library method: the immunoSEQ multiplex PCR assay. The immuneACCESS repertoire file appears here via TCRdb, limited to in-frame rearrangements. These files lack a portion of the clones; in checked studies, under half of the deficit traces to unresolved V genes, and the cause of the others is not known. The sample table lists roughly 99,000 clones, roughly 78% of them with a count of one. Of the sample, roughly 20% is held by the ten largest clones. Sequencing was carried out using peripheral blood. These receptors all come from an elderly woman with active or convalescent COVID-19.

Here the CDR3 reads CASSEKPGWTQYF. In nucleotides, the CDR3 is TGCGCCAGCAGCGAAAAGCCAGGCTGGACCCAGTACTTC. V and J are TRBV10-1 and TRBJ2-5; no definite D call. The germline CDR1 and CDR2 sequences are WNHNN and SYGVQD (reference sequence). CDR3 length: 13 residues. V lost 6 bases and J 7 bases, leaving 15 bases between the germline ends.

This clone has only one observation. A read error may account for a junction end that differs from germline. V and J are TRBV5-1 and TRBJ2-3; 9 positions match TRBD2. Germline loops: CDR1 SGHRS, CDR2 YFSETQ. The CDR3 contains 15 residues. This CDR3 reads CASSLIAGAADTQYF. CDR3 DNA sequence: TGTGCCAGCAGCCTAATAGCGGGAGCAGCAGATACGCAGTATTTT.

The rearrangement links TRBV30 to TRBJ2-1; D is possibly TRBD1 (5 bases). Between the trimmed V and J ends, which lost 4 bases and 7 bases, there was a span of 8 bases. Germline V lookup: CDR1 GTSNPN, CDR2 SVGIG (reference sequence). This CDR3 is built from 11 residues. CDR3 DNA sequence: TGTGCCTGGACAGGGCTAAATGAGCAGTTCTTC. As protein: CAWTGLNEQFF.

The rearrangement joins TRBV6-6 to TRBJ2-3; TRBD2 aligns across 13 bases. This CDR3 contains 19 residues. The germline CDR1 and CDR2 sequences are MNHNY and SVGAGI (reference sequence). Trimming took 5 bases from V and 2 from J; bases not matched to a gene: 13. CDR3 in DNA: TGTGCCAGCAGTCCCCGGACTAGCGGGAGAACGGGTGCCACAGATACGCAGTATTTT. Translation gives CASSPRTSGRTGATDTQYF.

The CDR3 protein is CAISPTSGRNNEQFF. The CDR3 nucleotides read TGTGCCATCAGTCCGACTAGCGGGAGGAACAATGAGCAGTTCTTC. The chain employs TRBV10-3 and TRBJ2-1; 13 bases map to TRBD2. Losses at the gene ends were 5 bases for V and 5 bases for J; bases not matched to a gene: 3. Germline CDR1 is ENHRY and CDR2 is SYGVKD. The CDR3 loop spans 15 amino acids.

The chain recombines TRBV19 with TRBJ2-6; 11 bases are shared with TRBD1. Germline V gives CDR1 LNHDA, CDR2 SQIVND (reference sequence). CDR3 size: 15 residues. J was trimmed by 2 bases and V by 8 bases; bases with no gene match: 2. The CDR3 sequence: CASGQGATGANVLTF. The CDR3 nucleotides read TGTGCCAGTGGACAGGGGGCTACTGGGGCCAACGTCCTGACTTTC.

The chain recombines TRBV6-6 with TRBJ2-7, with D possibly matching TRBD1 (6 bases). CDR3 length: 15 residues. Deletions cut 5 bases from V and 10 bases from J, with 24 bases between. Germline CDR1 reads MNHNY; CDR2 reads SVGAGI (reference sequence). The CDR3 loop reads CASSPRQVRVLGQYF. Here the CDR3 DNA reads TGTGCCAGCAGTCCACGACAGGTGCGCGTTCTTGGTCAGTACTTC.

The genes are TRBV28 and TRBJ2-7; D call uncertain. Germline V lookup: CDR1 MDHEN, CDR2 SYDVKM. The CDR3 covers 12 residues. Trimming took 3 bases from V and 3 from J, leaving 6 bases between them. CDR3 protein: CASSFTFYEQYF. In DNA, the CDR3 is TGTGCCAGCAGTTTTACTTTCTACGAGCAGTACTTC.

The V gene is TRBV7-2, the J gene TRBJ2-6; 7 bases map to TRBD1. The CDR3 is 18 residues long. V lost 1 base to trimming and J lost 0 bases; unmatched junction nucleotides: 6. CDR1 SGHTA and CDR2 FQGNSA come from the germline V gene. The CDR3 sequence: CASSLGYRDSSGANVLTF. Here the CDR3 DNA reads TGTGCCAGCAGCTTAGGCTACCGGGACAGCTCTGGGGCCAACGTCCTGACTTTC.

This clone showed up just a few times. The genes are TRBV5-6 and TRBJ1-1; D may be TRBD1 (5 bases). V lost 3 bases, J lost 3 bases, and 15 bases lay in between. The germline V gene has CDR1 SGHDT and CDR2 YYEEEE. The CDR3 consists of 15 residues. CDR3 protein: CASSSGTGVDTEAFF. CDR3 sequence (DNA): TGTGCCAGCAGCTCCGGGACGGGGGTAGACACTGAAGCTTTCTTT.

This sequence joins TRBV24-1 and TRBJ2-1, with D possibly TRBD1 on 6 matching bases. The ends were cut back, 3 bases at V and 9 bases at J, with 17 bases in the middle. Germline V lookup: CDR1 KGHDR, CDR2 SFDVKD. The CDR3 length is 15 residues. DNA of the CDR3: TGTGCCACCAGTGATCTACAGGGATTTACATTTGAGCAGTTCTTC. Protein product: CATSDLQGFTFEQFF.

The chain uses TRBV9 and TRBJ2-2; 9 bases are shared with TRBD2. V shed 6 bases, J shed 1 base, and the junction held 4 bases outside the gene matches. The V gene's germline CDR1 is SGDLS and CDR2 YYNGEE. CDR3 length: 15 amino acids. The CDR3 sequence: CASKAGGVNTGELFF. CDR3 coding DNA: TGTGCCAGCAAGGCGGGAGGGGTGAACACCGGGGAGCTGTTTTTT.

This chain connects TRBV9 to TRBJ2-2; D unresolved. There are 13 residues in the CDR3. Trimming took 0 bases from V and 8 from J, leaving 8 bases between them. Germline V lookup: CDR1 SGDLS, CDR2 YYNGEE. The CDR3 loop reads CASSVELRGELFF. The CDR3, as DNA: TGTGCCAGCAGCGTAGAGTTGAGAGGGGAGCTGTTTTTT.

This rearrangement joins TRBV15 to TRBJ2-7; 7 bases align to TRBD1. Germline CDR1 is LNHNV and CDR2 is YYDKDF (reference sequence). V lost 3 bases to trimming and J lost 5 bases; unmatched junction nucleotides: 4. The length of the CDR3 is 13 residues. The CDR3 DNA is TGTGCCACCAGCAGTCTAACAGGGGACGAGCAGTACTTC. This gives the protein CATSSLTGDEQYF. Drawing the rest from reference TRBV15 and TRBJ2-7, the complete variable domain is DAMVIQNPRYQVTQFGKPVTLSCSQTLNHNVMYWYQQKSSQAPKLLFHYYDKDFNNEADTPDNFQSRRPNTSFCFLDIRSPGLGDTAMYLCATSSLTGDEQYFGPGTRLTVT.

This chain connects TRBV6-6 to TRBJ2-1; 10 positions agree with TRBD2. This CDR3 is 16 amino acids long. V shed 5 bases and J 4 bases; nucleotides not matched to a gene: 8. Germline loops: CDR1 MNHNY, CDR2 SVGAGI (reference sequence). The CDR3 DNA sequence: TGTGCCAGCAGTAAACAACTAGCGGGACTTTACAATGAGCAGTTCTTC. This encodes CASSKQLAGLYNEQFF.

This sequence joins TRBV15 and TRBJ1-5, with D possibly being TRBD1 (5 bases). Germline CDR1 reads LNHNV; CDR2 reads YYDKDF (reference sequence). Trimming took 1 base from V and 7 from J, leaving 11 bases between them. The CDR3 extends over 14 amino acids. CDR3 coding DNA: TGTGCCACCAGCAGAGCCGTGCAGGGACAGCCCCAGCATTTT. It specifies CATSRAVQGQPQHF.

The genes are TRBV6-5 and TRBJ2-7; TRBD2 matches at 14 bases. This CDR3 has 16 residues. Germline lookup yields CDR1 MNHEY and CDR2 SVGAGI. Trimming at V came to 0 bases and at J to 5 bases, leaving 3 bases not matched to a gene. The CDR3, as DNA: TGTGCCAGCAGTTACTCAGGGACTAGCGGGAGCAACGAGCAGTACTTC. Translation: CASSYSGTSGSNEQYF.

The V call is TRBV19, the J call TRBJ1-1; D unresolved. This CDR3 comprises 14 residues. CDR1 and CDR2 from the germline V gene are LNHDA and SQIVND (reference sequence). Trimming left V 7 bases short and J 0 bases short, with 12 bases between. The CDR3, as DNA: TGTGCCAGTACCCCCGGGTGGCTGAACACTGAAGCTTTCTTT. Amino acid sequence: CASTPGWLNTEAFF.

The genes are TRBV7-6 and TRBJ1-2; D is undetermined. Trimming removed 2 bases at V and 7 bases at J, with 17 bases between. The CDR3 is 15 residues long. The germline gives CDR1 SGHVS, CDR2 FNYEAQ. CDR3 region: CASSLSPDSRSGYTF. As DNA, the CDR3 is TGTGCCAGCAGCTTAAGTCCAGATTCTAGGAGTGGCTACACCTTC. The complete variable domain, with remaining parts taken from reference TRBV7-6 and TRBJ1-2, reads GAGVSQSPRYKVTKRGQDVALRCDPISGHVSLYWYRQALGQGPEFLTYFNYEAQQDKSGLPNDRFSAERPEGSISTLTIQRTEQRDSAMYRCASSLSPDSRSGYTFGSGTRLTVV.

CDR3 sequence: CASRVSGQAEKLFF. The CDR3 nucleotides read TGTGCCAGCAGAGTTTCGGGACAGGCTGAAAAACTGTTTTTT. J is TRBJ1-4 and V is TRBV6-6, with TRBD1 matching over 8 bases. The CDR3 totals 14 residues. Germline loops: CDR1 MNHNY, CDR2 SVGAGI (reference sequence). J lost 7 bases, V lost 6 bases, and 7 bases had no gene match.

There are many counts of this clone. The chain joins TRBV27 to TRBJ2-3; 9 bases match TRBD1. There are 18 residues in the CDR3. After removal of 5 bases from V and 1 base from J, the junction contained 13 bases not matched to a gene. CDR1 and CDR2 from the germline V gene are MNHEY and SMNVEV (reference sequence). The DNA for the CDR3 is TGTGCCAGCAGTCGTCCCGGGACAGGGATCGGGGGCACAGATACGCAGTATTTT. Amino acid sequence: CASSRPGTGIGGTDTQYF.

This chain joins TRBV29-1 and TRBJ2-1, with D possibly being TRBD2 (6 bases). The germline V gene encodes CDR1 SQVTM and CDR2 ANQGSEA. This CDR3 contains 16 residues. Deletions cut 6 bases from V and 8 bases from J, with 26 bases between. CDR3 nucleotides: TGCAGCGTCTCGTCCCCCCCGCGGGGCTATCGGGATGAGCAGTTCTTC. This sequence encodes CSVSSPPRGYRDEQFF.

The chain combines TRBV2 with TRBJ1-2, with D hard to call. CDR1 is SNHLY and CDR2 is FYNNEI in the germline V gene. With 8 bases removed from V and 3 bases from J, the gap between germline ends came to 10 bases. This CDR3 is 12 amino acids long. The CDR3 nucleotides are TGTGCCAGCGCGGGAGTCGACTATGGCTACACCTTC. Translated: CASAGVDYGYTF.

The genes are TRBV5-8 and TRBJ2-5; 8 positions agree with TRBD2. Germline V gives CDR1 SGHTS, CDR2 YDEGEE. CDR3 length: 16 amino acids. The V and J ends lost 0 bases and 2 bases, in that order; junction bases with no gene match: 6. This CDR3 is CASSLVPGLAQETQYF. DNA for the CDR3: TGTGCCAGCAGCTTGGTGCCCGGACTAGCACAAGAGACCCAGTACTTC. Drawing the rest from reference TRBV5-8 and TRBJ2-5, the complete variable domain is EAGVTQSPTHLIKTRGQQATLRCSPISGHTSVYWYQQALGLGLQFLLWYDEGEERNRGNFPPRFSGRQFPNYSSELNVNALELEDSALYLCASSLVPGLAQETQYFGPGTRLLVL.

This rearrangement joins TRBV27 to TRBJ1-1; TRBD1 matches 7 bases. V trimming: 5 bases; J trimming: 5 bases; junction bases outside the gene matches: 11. Germline CDR1 and CDR2: MNHEY and SMNVEV (reference sequence). The CDR3 loop spans 15 amino acids. The CDR3 nucleotides are TGTGCCAGCAGTGAAAACAGGGGTGCGGGGACTGAAGCTTTCTTT. Translating gives CASSENRGAGTEAFF.

The chain recombines TRBV7-9 with TRBJ2-3; D perhaps matches TRBD2 (5 bases). Trimming pared 6 bases from V and 0 bases from J, leaving 16 bases between. There are 16 residues in the CDR3. Looked up from germline, CDR1 is SEHNR and CDR2 is FQNEAQ (reference sequence). The CDR3 reads CASSLRVGTSTDTQYF. The CDR3 nucleotides read TGTGCCAGCAGTTTGAGGGTCGGTACTAGCACAGATACGCAGTATTTT. Looking up the rest from reference TRBV7-9 and TRBJ2-3 gives the full variable domain: DTGVSQNPRHKITKRGQNVTFRCDPISEHNRLYWYRQTLGQGPEFLTYFQNEAQLEKSRLLSDRFSAERPKGSFSTLEIQRTEQGDSAMYLCASSLRVGTSTDTQYFGPGTRLTVL.

This chain uses TRBV10-3 with TRBJ2-7; the match to TRBD1 covers 9 bases. After removal of 10 bases from V and 5 bases from J, the junction contained 6 bases not matched to a gene. Germline values: CDR1 ENHRY, CDR2 SYGVKD. CDR3 length equals 12 residues. The CDR3, as DNA: TGTGCCACTGCACAGGGGGCGGACGAGCAGTACTTC. Its translation: CATAQGADEQYF.

The chain combines TRBV11-2 with TRBJ1-1, with D maybe TRBD1 (6 bases). The CDR3 sequence is 16 residues long. Per germline, CDR1 SGHAT and CDR2 FQNNGV. The V end was cut by 0 bases, the J end by 5 bases, with 16 bases between. The CDR3 DNA is TGTGCCAGCAGCTTAGAGAGGGGGGCGCGGGGGACTGAAGCTTTCTTT. This translates into CASSLERGARGTEAFF.

J is TRBJ1-5 and V is TRBV19; D possibly corresponds to TRBD1 (5 bases). CDR3 length equals 13 residues. V was pared by 4 bases and J by 3 bases, with 7 bases between. From germline, CDR1 is LNHDA and CDR2 SQIVND (reference sequence). CDR3 protein: CASSTGHNQPQHF. The CDR3 DNA reads TGTGCCAGTAGTACAGGGCACAATCAGCCCCAGCATTTT.

V is TRBV19 and J is TRBJ2-3; 8 bases align to TRBD2. Germline CDR1 LNHDA, CDR2 SQIVND (reference sequence). J was trimmed by 4 bases and V by 5 bases; bases with no gene match: 8. The CDR3 has 15 residues. DNA for the CDR3: TGTGCCAGTAGTCTACCCAGCGGGAGTGCAGATACGCAGTATTTT. Protein sequence: CASSLPSGSADTQYF.

A few counts support this clone. The chain is built from TRBV5-6 and TRBJ1-2, with TRBD1 matching over 11 bases. The CDR3 has 15 residues. Germline CDR1 and CDR2: SGHDT and YYEEEE. Trimming took 4 bases from V and 3 from J; bases not matched to a gene: 5. CDR3 sequence reads: CASSPRTGGDYGYTF. For the CDR3, the DNA is TGTGCCAGCAGCCCTCGGACAGGGGGCGACTATGGCTACACCTTC.